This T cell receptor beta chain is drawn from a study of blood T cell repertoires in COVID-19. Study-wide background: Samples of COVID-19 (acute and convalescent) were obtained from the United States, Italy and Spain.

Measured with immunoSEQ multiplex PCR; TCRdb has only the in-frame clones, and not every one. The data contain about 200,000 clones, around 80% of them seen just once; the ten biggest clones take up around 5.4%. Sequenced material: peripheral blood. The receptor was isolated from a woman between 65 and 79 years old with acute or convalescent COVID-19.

The CDR3 DNA is TGTGCCAGCAGCCATGCAGACAGGGGGCACGAGACCCAGTACTTC. Protein sequence: CASSHADRGHETQYF. The chain links TRBV3-1 (or the pseudogene TRBV3-2) to TRBJ2-5, with TRBD1 matching over 10 bases. The CDR3 sequence is 15 residues long. Germline V gene lookup returns CDR1 LGHDT and CDR2 YNNKEL (reference sequence). The trim removed 3 bases at V and 5 bases at J, leaving 6 bases unmatched.